This T cell receptor (beta chain) is from a study of cytomegalovirus exposure and HLA in healthy donors. There are 13 residues in the CDR3. Note on this clone: What it binds is not known.

Notes on the study in general: An analysis was carried out at a later point. It showed that HLA-associated TCR beta chains were more clonally expanded than equally common non-associated chains.

PCR was performed using 60 Vbeta and 13 Jbeta primers. Under the authors' procedure: A follow-up analysis tallied tens of millions of unique TCR beta chains, roughly 11 million shared. Only in-frame clones appear in the TCRdb table, and some are missing; sequencing was by immunoSEQ multiplex PCR. V and J calls and clone size follow that table, whereas D and trimming were derived from the DNA. The data contain approximately 150,000 clones, 55% to 85% of them seen just once; the ten biggest clones take up roughly 2%. The sequencing sample was made of PBMCs. This TCR came from a man in his forties or fifties in good health and CMV-seronegative. The chain joins TRBV21-1 to TRBJ1-5. TRBV21-1 is an annotated pseudogene. CDR3 DNA: TGTGCCAGCAGCCTCGACTCGGGTCAGCCCCAGCATTTT. Protein sequence: CASSLDSGQPQHF.